These 26 T cell receptor beta chains share one sample of origin, sequenced in a study of T cell responses to AZD1222 COVID-19 vaccine. The data were produced by immunoSEQ multiplex PCR, yet TCRdb's version contains in-frame clones alone and is incomplete. Among around 180,000 clones listed, 87% were seen once. The sample was peripheral blood, taken on day 0 of MenACWY control vaccination. The receptors shown here come from an adult in good health.

The chain employs TRBV5-1 and TRBJ2-1, with D uncertain. Trimming removed 4 bases at V and 6 bases at J, with 14 bases between. CDR3 length: 14 residues. Germline CDR1 SGHRS, CDR2 YFSETQ. CDR3 bases: TGCGCCAGCAGCCCTTCGGACCCGACCAATGAGCAGTTCTTC. Its protein is CASSPSDPTNEQFF.

The chain links TRBV29-1 to TRBJ2-2, with TRBD2 matching 7 bases. There are 14 residues in the CDR3. Germline CDR1 and CDR2: SQVTM and ANQGSEA. V shed 7 bases, J shed 6 bases, and the junction held 11 bases outside the gene matches. The CDR3 is CSGWEGRSAGELFF. The CDR3 bases are TGCAGCGGGTGGGAGGGGCGTTCGGCCGGGGAGCTGTTTTTT.

This clone has a single count. The chain recombines TRBV3-1 (or the pseudogene TRBV3-2) with TRBJ2-5; the D is unclear. Looked up from germline, CDR1 is LGHDT and CDR2 is YNNKEL (reference sequence). CDR3 length equals 15 residues. Trimming stripped 4 bases from V and 2 bases from J, with 14 bases between. CDR3: CASSPPPPPQETQYF. The DNA of the CDR3 is TGTGCCAGCAGCCCCCCCCCACCGCCTCAAGAGACCCAGTACTTC.

This chain connects TRBV9 to TRBJ2-2; TRBD1 aligns across 9 bases. Trimming took 5 bases from V and 7 from J; bases not matched to a gene: 6. The germline gives CDR1 SGDLS, CDR2 YYNGEE. The CDR3 extends over 14 amino acids. Here the CDR3 reads CASSYRGLGGELFF. In nucleotides, the CDR3 is TGTGCCAGCAGTTACAGGGGGCTCGGCGGGGAGCTGTTTTTT. Full variable domain (rest looked up from reference TRBV9 and TRBJ2-2): DSGVTQTPKHLITATGQRVTLRCSPRSGDLSVYWYQQSLDQGLQFLIQYYNGEERAKGNILERFSAQQFPDLHSELNLSSLELGDSALYFCASSYRGLGGELFFGEGSRLTVL.

This sequence joins TRBV6-5 and TRBJ1-3, with D unclear. Germline V lookup: CDR1 MNHEY, CDR2 SVGAGI. V lost 2 bases and J lost 0, with 8 bases in between. CDR3 size: 15 residues. The CDR3 sequence is CASSYNILSGNTIYF. The CDR3 coding sequence is TGTGCCAGCAGTTACAACATACTCTCTGGAAACACCATATATTTT.

For the CDR3, the DNA is TGTGCCAGCAGCTTAATACCGAACACTGAAGCTTTCTTT. It yields the protein CASSLIPNTEAFF. This chain uses TRBV11-2 with TRBJ1-1, with no clear D. Between the trimmed V and J ends, which lost 2 bases and 1 base, there was a span of 5 bases. Germline lookup yields CDR1 SGHAT and CDR2 FQNNGV. The CDR3 has 13 amino acids.

The gene calls are TRBV4-2 and TRBJ1-1; 8 bases fit TRBD1. Germline loops: CDR1 LGHNA, CDR2 YNFKEQ. The CDR3 extends over 16 amino acids. Trimming took 5 bases from V and 0 from J; bases not matched to a gene: 8. The CDR3, as DNA: TGTGCCAGCAGCGCAGGGGGCGCGAGAGTGAACACTGAAGCTTTCTTT. Translated, it gives CASSAGGARVNTEAFF.

The CDR3 DNA sequence: TGTGCCAGCAGTACCGGGACAGGGCTGGGCTACTATGGCTACACCTTC. Amino acid sequence: CASSTGTGLGYYGYTF. V usage is TRBV27 and J usage is TRBJ1-2; TRBD1 matches 9 bases. CDR3 length: 16 amino acids. CDR1 and CDR2 from the germline V gene are MNHEY and SMNVEV (reference sequence). J gave up 3 bases and V 5 bases, and 10 bases lay outside the gene matches.

The rearrangement links TRBV7-2 to TRBJ1-6; D is unresolved. The CDR3 runs 14 residues. Germline loops: CDR1 SGHTA, CDR2 FQGNSA. Between the trimmed V and J ends, which lost 0 bases and 10 bases, there was a span of 10 bases. The CDR3 coding sequence is TGTGCCAGCAGCTTAGCGAAGGGAAACTCACCCCTCCACTTT. It encodes CASSLAKGNSPLHF.

The chain links TRBV7-9 to TRBJ2-2; D is unresolved. V was clipped by 5 bases and J by 1 base, with 11 bases between them. CDR1 and CDR2 from the germline V gene are SEHNR and FQNEAQ (reference sequence). CDR3 size: 15 residues. CDR3 nucleotides: TGTGCCAGCAGCCCCGACGGAATGAACACCGGGGAGCTGTTTTTT. Its protein product is CASSPDGMNTGELFF.

The rearrangement links TRBV15 to TRBJ1-4, with D perhaps matching TRBD1 (5 bases). V was trimmed by 0 bases and J by 5 bases, leaving 10 bases between them. Germline V CDR1 and CDR2: LNHNV, YYDKDF (reference sequence). The CDR3 has 15 residues. CDR3 sequence: CATSRDGASNEKLFF. The DNA of the CDR3 is TGTGCCACCAGCAGAGATGGGGCATCAAATGAAAAACTGTTTTTT.

This CDR3 reads CASSLSATGGANTGELFF. CDR3 DNA: TGTGCCAGCAGCTTAAGCGCAACGGGAGGCGCGAACACCGGGGAGCTGTTTTTT. The chain recombines TRBV7-8 with TRBJ2-2; 7 nucleotides agree with TRBD2. The CDR3 extends over 18 amino acids. Germline V gives CDR1 SGHVS, CDR2 FQNEAQ. V gave up 2 bases and J gave up 0 bases; unmatched junction bases: 9.

The genes are TRBV5-3 and TRBJ2-7; 9 positions match TRBD1. TRBV5-3 falls under the ORF class, with uncertain function. V shed 1 base and J 4 bases; nucleotides not matched to a gene: 6. The CDR3 is 15 residues long. CDR3 region: CARSLRTGDMYEQYF. CDR3 in DNA: TGTGCCAGAAGCTTGAGGACAGGGGACATGTACGAGCAGTACTTC.

V gene TRBV9 combines with J gene TRBJ2-7; D gene unclear. CDR1 and CDR2 from the germline V gene are SGDLS and YYNGEE. The ends were cut back, 0 bases at V and 5 bases at J, with 12 bases in the middle. The CDR3 is 14 amino acids. The CDR3 DNA follows: TGTGCCAGCAGCGTAGGGCAATTGGGCGACGAGCAGTACTTC. The encoded protein is CASSVGQLGDEQYF.

The rearrangement joins TRBV3-1 (or the pseudogene TRBV3-2) to TRBJ1-1; D call uncertain. The germline V and J ends were trimmed by 2 bases and 3 bases, with 7 bases remaining between them. Germline CDR1 LGHDT, CDR2 YNNKEL (reference sequence). The CDR3 sequence is 13 residues long. Here the CDR3 reads CASSQRGDTEAFF. In DNA, the CDR3 is TGTGCCAGCAGCCAACGTGGGGACACTGAAGCTTTCTTT.

This rearrangement joins TRBV7-9 to TRBJ2-2; D not certain. V dropped 0 bases and J dropped 3 bases, with 2 bases sitting between them. The germline V gene encodes CDR1 SEHNR and CDR2 FQNEAQ (reference sequence). The CDR3 sequence is 13 residues long. The CDR3 reads CASSLAHTGELFF. CDR3 DNA: TGTGCCAGCAGCTTAGCCCACACCGGGGAGCTGTTTTTT.

This clone came up a few times. The chain has TRBV28 and TRBJ2-7; 7 nucleotides agree with TRBD1. The trim removed 5 bases at V and 2 bases at J, leaving 6 bases unmatched. The CDR3 sequence is 14 residues long. Germline V gene data show CDR1 as MDHEN and CDR2 as SYDVKM. CDR3 region: CASSVGQHTYEQYF. CDR3 nucleotide sequence: TGTGCCAGCAGTGTGGGACAGCACACCTACGAGCAGTACTTC. The complete variable domain, with remaining parts taken from reference TRBV28 and TRBJ2-7, reads DVKVTQSSRYLVKRTGEKVFLECVQDMDHENMFWYRQDPGLGLRLIYFSYDVKMKEKGDIPEGYSVSREKKERFSLILESASTNQTSMYLCASSVGQHTYEQYFGPGTRLTVT.

V gene TRBV5-6 combines with J gene TRBJ1-5, with D possibly being TRBD1 (5 bases). V was pared by 1 base and J by 3 bases, with 8 bases between. The CDR3 has 14 amino acids. Per germline, CDR1 SGHDT and CDR2 YYEEEE. CDR3 sequence reads: CASSLRRANQPQHF. CDR3 nucleotide sequence: TGTGCCAGCAGCTTGCGCAGGGCCAATCAGCCCCAGCATTTT.

The chain has TRBV5-6 and TRBJ1-6; D perhaps matches TRBD1 (5 bases). The germline V gene encodes CDR1 SGHDT and CDR2 YYEEEE. The CDR3 length is 15 residues. Trimming shortened V by 3 bases and J by 9 bases, and 16 bases separated the two germline ends. CDR3 amino acids: CASSSGPSRGSPLHF. The CDR3 region has the DNA TGTGCCAGCAGCTCGGGACCGAGTCGAGGTTCACCCCTCCACTTT.

This chain links TRBV6-2 or TRBV6-3 with TRBJ1-2; TRBD1 might be the D (5 bases). Deletions cut 5 bases from V and 10 bases from J, with 17 bases between. This CDR3 comprises 13 residues. Germline loops: CDR1 MNHEY, CDR2 SVGEGT. The CDR3 bases are TGTGCCAGCAGTGACACCGGGACGCCCGACTACACCTTC. This translates into CASSDTGTPDYTF.

This chain uses TRBV19 with TRBJ1-1, with 7 bases fitting TRBD1. Germline CDR1 reads LNHDA; CDR2 reads SQIVND (reference sequence). The CDR3 consists of 15 residues. V gave up 4 bases and J gave up 0 bases; unmatched junction bases: 5. In DNA, the CDR3 is TGTGCCAGTAGTACGCGGACAGGCATGAACACTGAAGCTTTCTTT. This gives the protein CASSTRTGMNTEAFF. Complete variable domain (other parts from reference TRBV19 and TRBJ1-1): DGGITQSPKYLFRKEGQNVTLSCEQNLNHDAMYWYRQDPGQGLRLIYYSQIVNDFQKGDIAEGYSVSREKKESFPLTVTSAQKNPTAFYLCASSTRTGMNTEAFFGQGTRLTVV.

This clone turned up a few times. This CDR3 is CAISKPGLGTTDTQYF. The DNA of the CDR3 is TGTGCCATCAGCAAACCGGGACTAGGAACCACAGATACGCAGTATTTT. This rearrangement joins TRBV10-3 to TRBJ2-3; 8 bases align to TRBD2. Germline V gene lookup returns CDR1 ENHRY and CDR2 SYGVKD. The CDR3 consists of 16 residues. V shed 6 bases, J shed 2 bases, and the junction held 10 bases outside the gene matches.

This chain links TRBV20-1 with TRBJ2-3; D may be TRBD1 (5 bases). Deletions cut 3 bases from V and 4 bases from J, with 8 bases between. CDR1 and CDR2 from the germline V gene are DFQATT and SNEGSKA (reference sequence). There are 12 residues in the CDR3. CDR3 in amino acids: CSASEGADTQYF. CDR3 in DNA: TGCAGTGCTAGTGAAGGGGCAGATACGCAGTATTTT.

This chain uses TRBV19 with TRBJ2-2; tentatively, D is TRBD2 (5 bases). The germline V gene encodes CDR1 LNHDA and CDR2 SQIVND (reference sequence). Trimming took off 6 bases at V and 6 bases at J, with 14 bases between the two ends. The length of the CDR3 is 14 residues. CDR3 in DNA: TGTGCCAGTAGCGGGGAACTTGGTCCCGGGGAGCTGTTTTTT. It translates to CASSGELGPGELFF.

This chain connects TRBV9 to TRBJ2-1; 8 bases fit TRBD2. Germline V gene lookup returns CDR1 SGDLS and CDR2 YYNGEE. This CDR3 comprises 15 residues. The V and J ends lost 3 bases and 7 bases, in that order; junction bases with no gene match: 9. The CDR3 coding sequence is TGTGCCAGCAGCGCCCCGAGCGGGAGAGGTAATGAGCAGTTCTTC. Translating gives CASSAPSGRGNEQFF.

V usage is TRBV5-6 and J usage is TRBJ1-5; 12 positions agree with TRBD1. This CDR3 has 16 residues. Looked up from germline, CDR1 is SGHDT and CDR2 is YYEEEE. Trimming at V came to 1 base and at J to 6 bases, leaving 5 bases not matched to a gene. Here the CDR3 DNA reads TGTGCCAGCAGCTTGTGGGGACAGGGGGCAGGTCAGCCCCAGCATTTT. Its protein product is CASSLWGQGAGQPQHF.